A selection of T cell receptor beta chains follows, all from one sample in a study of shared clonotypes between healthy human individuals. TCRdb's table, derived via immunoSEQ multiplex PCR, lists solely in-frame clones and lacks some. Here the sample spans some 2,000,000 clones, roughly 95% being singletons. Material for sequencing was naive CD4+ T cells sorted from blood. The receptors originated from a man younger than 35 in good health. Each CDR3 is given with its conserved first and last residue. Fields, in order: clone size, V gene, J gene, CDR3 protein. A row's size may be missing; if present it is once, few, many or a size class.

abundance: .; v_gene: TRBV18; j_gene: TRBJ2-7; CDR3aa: CASSPRPGSYYEQYF
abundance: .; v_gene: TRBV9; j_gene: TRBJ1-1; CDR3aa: CASSPQPMNTEAFF
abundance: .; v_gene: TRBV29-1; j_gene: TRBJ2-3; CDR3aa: CSVDGAGQNTQYF
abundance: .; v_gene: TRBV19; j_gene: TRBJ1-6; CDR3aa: CASSIVAVSNSPLHF
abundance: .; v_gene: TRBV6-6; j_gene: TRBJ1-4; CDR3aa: CASRGPVGEKLFF
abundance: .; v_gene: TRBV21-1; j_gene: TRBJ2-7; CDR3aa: CASSKPDRTAYEQYF
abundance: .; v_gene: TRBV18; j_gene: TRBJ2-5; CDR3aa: CASSRTTIPTPQETQYF
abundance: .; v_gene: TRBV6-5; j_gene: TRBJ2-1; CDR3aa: CATREASSYNEQFF
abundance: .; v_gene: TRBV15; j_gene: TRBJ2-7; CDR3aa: CATSREAEQYF
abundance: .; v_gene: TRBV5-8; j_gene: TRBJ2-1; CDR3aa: CASTKSPSYNEQFF
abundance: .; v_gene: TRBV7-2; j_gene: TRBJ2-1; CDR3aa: CASSPGLAGGRNEQFF
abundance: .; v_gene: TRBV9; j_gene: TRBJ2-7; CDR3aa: CASSDGTATYGQYF
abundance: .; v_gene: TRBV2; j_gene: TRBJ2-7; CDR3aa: CASSAVSQAREQYF
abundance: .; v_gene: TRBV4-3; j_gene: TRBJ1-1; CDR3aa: CASSQDRLAPEAFF
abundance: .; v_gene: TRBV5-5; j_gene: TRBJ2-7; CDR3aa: CASSVTGPEQYF
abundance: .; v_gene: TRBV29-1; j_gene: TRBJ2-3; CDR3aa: CSVEIAGGADTQYF
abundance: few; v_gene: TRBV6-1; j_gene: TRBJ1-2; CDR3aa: CASSPSDRVGYTF
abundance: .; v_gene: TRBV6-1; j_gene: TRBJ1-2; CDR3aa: CASSEQGIYGYTF
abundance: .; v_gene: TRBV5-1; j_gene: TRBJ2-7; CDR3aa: CASSFGTYEQYF
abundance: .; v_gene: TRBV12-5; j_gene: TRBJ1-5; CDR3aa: CASGPGTALYSNQPQHF
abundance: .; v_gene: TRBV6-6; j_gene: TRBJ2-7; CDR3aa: CASSHFPDRVGYEQYF
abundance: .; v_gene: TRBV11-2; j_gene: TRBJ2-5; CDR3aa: CASSLVRARVEKGETQYF
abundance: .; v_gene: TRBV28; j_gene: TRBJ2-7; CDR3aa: CASADSLIYEQYF
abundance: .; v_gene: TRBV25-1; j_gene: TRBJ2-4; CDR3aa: CASGDFNAQNF